Reported below is one T cell receptor (beta chain). 60 Vbeta and 13 Jbeta primers were used in PCR. Libraries were prepared by immunoSEQ multiplex PCR; TCRdb keeps only in-frame clonotypes and omits some of them. Of about 130,000 clones in the sample, about 81% were seen once. V was shortened by 1 base and J by 3 bases, with 9 bases between the two germline ends. The CDR3 extends over 14 amino acids. Germline CDR1 SEHNR, CDR2 FQNEAQ (reference sequence). This specimen comes from a study of cytomegalovirus exposure and HLA in healthy donors. Sample: PBMCs. The chain employs TRBV7-9 and TRBJ1-1; no clear D gene. The source of this sequence is a woman aged 40 to 49 in good health and CMV-seropositive. CDR3 bases: TGTGCCAGCAGCTTAGAAGGAGGGTACACTGAAGCTTTCTTT. Its translation is CASSLEGGYTEAFF.